One TCR beta chain is described in this entry. The target antigen is unknown. This sample was taken from a study of blood T cells in healthy people across ages. A second PCR, run for roughly 7 to 12 cycles, used a sample-barcoded 5' primer plus a J-beta primer mix. Every single cDNA molecule received a tag from a template-switch adaptor with 12 random nucleotides. MiXCR, applied by TCRdb to the 5' RACE reads, yields one record per CDR3 protein. Of around 1,500,000 distinct CDR3 sequences listed, about 43% were seen once; the top ten hold 7% to 9.5%. The CDR3 spans 14 residues. Germline CDR1 DFQATT, CDR2 SNEGSKA (reference sequence). V lost 4 bases and J 1 base, leaving 12 bases between the germline ends. Study-wide results and limits: The unsorted PBMCs prevented any conclusive comparison of naive versus antigen-experienced cells. From one million sequenced T cells, diversity estimates were lower bounds.

Each donor had 9 to 10 milliliters of peripheral blood drawn. The receptor was isolated from a woman younger than 30 in good health. The rearrangement joins TRBV20-1 to TRBJ2-3; maybe TRBD2 (7 bases). The sequenced sample consisted of blood. The CDR3: CSAKGGGGTDTQYF. For the CDR3, the DNA is TGCAGTGCTAAGGGAGGGGGTGGCACAGATACGCAGTATTTT.